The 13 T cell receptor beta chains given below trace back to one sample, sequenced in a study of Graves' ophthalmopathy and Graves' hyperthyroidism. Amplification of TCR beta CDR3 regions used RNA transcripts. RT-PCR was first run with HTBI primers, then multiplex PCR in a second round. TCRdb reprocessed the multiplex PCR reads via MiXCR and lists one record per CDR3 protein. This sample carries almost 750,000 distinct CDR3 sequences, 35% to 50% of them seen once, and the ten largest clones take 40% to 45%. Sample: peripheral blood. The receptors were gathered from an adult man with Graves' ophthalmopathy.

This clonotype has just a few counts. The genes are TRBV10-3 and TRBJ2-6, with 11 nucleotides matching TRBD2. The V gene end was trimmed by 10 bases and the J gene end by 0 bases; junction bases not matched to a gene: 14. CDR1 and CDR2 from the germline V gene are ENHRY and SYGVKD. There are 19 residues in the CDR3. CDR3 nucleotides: TGTGCCACCGAACGTCAAATAGCGGGAGGGAGCTCTGGGGCCAACGTCCTGACTTTC. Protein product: CATERQIAGGSSGANVLTF.

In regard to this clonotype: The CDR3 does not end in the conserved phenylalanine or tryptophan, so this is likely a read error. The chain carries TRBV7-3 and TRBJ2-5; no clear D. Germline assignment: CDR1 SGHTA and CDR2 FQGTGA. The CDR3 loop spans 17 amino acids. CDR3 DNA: TGTGCCAGCAGTTTAAGTCCGGGCTTGGGTTCCCAAGAGACCCAGTACCTC. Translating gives CASSLSPGLGSQETQYL.

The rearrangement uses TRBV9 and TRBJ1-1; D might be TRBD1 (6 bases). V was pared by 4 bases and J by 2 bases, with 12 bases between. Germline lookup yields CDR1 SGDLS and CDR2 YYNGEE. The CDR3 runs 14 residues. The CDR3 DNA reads TGTGCCAGCAGCATTAGACAGGCAAACACTGAAGCTTTCTTT. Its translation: CASSIRQANTEAFF.

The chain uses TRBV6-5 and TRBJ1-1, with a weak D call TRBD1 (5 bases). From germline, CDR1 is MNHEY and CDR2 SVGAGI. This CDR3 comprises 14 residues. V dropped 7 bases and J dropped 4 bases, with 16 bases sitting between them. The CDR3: CASISGRGFTEAFF. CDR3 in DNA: TGTGCCAGCATCTCGGGACGAGGGTTCACTGAAGCTTTCTTT.

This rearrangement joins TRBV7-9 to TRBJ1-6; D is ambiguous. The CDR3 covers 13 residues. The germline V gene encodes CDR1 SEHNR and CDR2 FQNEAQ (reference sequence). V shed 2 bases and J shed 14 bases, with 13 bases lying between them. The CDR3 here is CASSLMGKPALHF. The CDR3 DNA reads TGTGCCAGCAGCTTAATGGGGAAGCCAGCCCTCCACTTT.

In DNA, the CDR3 is TGTGCCAGCAGTGATACAGGGTGGGACTATGGCTACACCTTC. It yields the protein CASSDTGWDYGYTF. The chain couples TRBV7-2 to TRBJ1-2, with D possibly being TRBD1 (6 bases). CDR1 and CDR2 (germline): SGHTA, FQGNSA. This CDR3 has 14 amino acids. Trimming pared 6 bases from V and 3 bases from J, leaving 14 bases between.

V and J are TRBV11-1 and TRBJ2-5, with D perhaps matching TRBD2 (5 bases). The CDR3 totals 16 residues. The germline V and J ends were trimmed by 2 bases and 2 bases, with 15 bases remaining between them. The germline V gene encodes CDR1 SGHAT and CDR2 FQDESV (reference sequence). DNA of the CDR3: TGTGCCAGCAGCTTAATAGCCGGGAACTTACAAGAGACCCAGTACTTC. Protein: CASSLIAGNLQETQYF.

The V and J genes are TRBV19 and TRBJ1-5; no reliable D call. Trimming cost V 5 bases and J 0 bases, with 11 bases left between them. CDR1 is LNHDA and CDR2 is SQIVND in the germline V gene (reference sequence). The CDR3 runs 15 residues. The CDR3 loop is CASSPDPYSNQPQHF. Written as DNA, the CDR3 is TGTGCCAGTAGTCCGGACCCATATAGCAATCAGCCCCAGCATTTT.

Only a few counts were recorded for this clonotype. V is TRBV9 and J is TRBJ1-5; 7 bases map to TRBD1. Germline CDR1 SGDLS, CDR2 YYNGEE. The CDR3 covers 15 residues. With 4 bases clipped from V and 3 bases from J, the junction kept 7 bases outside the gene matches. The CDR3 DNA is TGTGCCAGCAGCACCACAGGGGACTTCAATCAGCCCCAGCATTTT. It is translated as CASSTTGDFNQPQHF.

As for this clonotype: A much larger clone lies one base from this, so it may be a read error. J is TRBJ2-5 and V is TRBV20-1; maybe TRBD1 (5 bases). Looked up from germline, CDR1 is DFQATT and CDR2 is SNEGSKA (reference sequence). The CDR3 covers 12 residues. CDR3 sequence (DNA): TGCAGTGCTAGCAGGGTCCAAGAGACCCAGTGCTTC. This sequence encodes CSASRVQETQCF.

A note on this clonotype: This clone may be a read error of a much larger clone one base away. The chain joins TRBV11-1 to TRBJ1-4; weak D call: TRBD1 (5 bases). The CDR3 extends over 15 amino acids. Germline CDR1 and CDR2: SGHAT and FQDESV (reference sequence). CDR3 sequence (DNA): TGTGCCCGCAGCTTAGACGGGACGGTGAATGAAAAACTGTTTTTT. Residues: CARSLDGTVNEKLFF.

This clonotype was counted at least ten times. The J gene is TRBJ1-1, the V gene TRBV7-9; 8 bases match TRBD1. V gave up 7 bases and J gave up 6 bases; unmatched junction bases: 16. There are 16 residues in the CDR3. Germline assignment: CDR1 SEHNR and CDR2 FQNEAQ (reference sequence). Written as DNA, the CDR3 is TGTGCCAGCAACCGGAGGACAGGGACCGGGGACGCTGAAGCTTTCTTT. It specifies CASNRRTGTGDAEAFF.

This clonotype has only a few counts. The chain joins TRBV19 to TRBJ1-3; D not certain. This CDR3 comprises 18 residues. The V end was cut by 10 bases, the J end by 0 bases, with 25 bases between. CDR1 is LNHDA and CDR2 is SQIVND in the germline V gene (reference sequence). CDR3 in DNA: TGTGCCACAACACGCTCGGCCGCCCGCGAAGCCTCTGGAAACACCATATATTTT. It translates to CATTRSAAREASGNTIYF.